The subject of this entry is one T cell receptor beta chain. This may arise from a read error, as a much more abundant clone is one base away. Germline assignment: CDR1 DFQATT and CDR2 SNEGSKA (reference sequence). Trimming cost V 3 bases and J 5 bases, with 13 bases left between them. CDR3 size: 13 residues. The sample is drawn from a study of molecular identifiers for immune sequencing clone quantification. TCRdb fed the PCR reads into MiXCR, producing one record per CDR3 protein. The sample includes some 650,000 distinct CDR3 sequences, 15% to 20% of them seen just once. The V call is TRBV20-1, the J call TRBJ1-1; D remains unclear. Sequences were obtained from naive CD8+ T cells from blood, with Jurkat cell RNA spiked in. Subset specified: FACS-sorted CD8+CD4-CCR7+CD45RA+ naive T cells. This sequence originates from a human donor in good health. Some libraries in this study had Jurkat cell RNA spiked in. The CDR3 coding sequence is TGCAGTGCTAGTGCCGGGAGGTGGACTGAAGCTTTCTTT. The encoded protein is CSASAGRWTEAFF.